The sequence of this T cell receptor (beta chain) was determined in a study of blood T cell repertoires in COVID-19. Across the whole study: Specimens from acute and convalescent COVID-19 originated in the United States, Italy and Spain. The cDNA or gDNA used as material had been derived from T cells, B-cell-depleted T cells, or PBMCs.

Germline V lookup: CDR1 SGHRS, CDR2 YFSETQ. Trimming took 0 bases from V and 6 from J, leaving 23 bases between them. The CDR3 is made up of 18 amino acids. Repertoires were generated with immunoSEQ multiplex PCR, while TCRdb's copy carries only in-frame clones and drops some. This table has 110,000 to 150,000 clones, nearly 90% appearing once. The source material was peripheral blood. This chain links TRBV5-1 with TRBJ2-3, with D possibly TRBD2 on 7 matching bases. This clonotype was obtained from a man in his sixties or seventies with acute or convalescent COVID-19. The CDR3 loop is CASSLVPTQGGGSDTQYF. Written as DNA, the CDR3 is TGCGCCAGCAGCTTGGTACCAACCCAGGGAGGGGGGTCCGATACGCAGTATTTT. Based on the CDR3 plus reference TRBV5-1 and TRBJ2-3, the full variable domain is KAGVTQTPRYLIKTRGQQVTLSCSPISGHRSVSWYQQTPGQGLQFLFEYFSETQRNKGNFPGRFSGRQFSNSRSEMNVSTLELGDSALYLCASSLVPTQGGGSDTQYFGPGTRLTVL.